Sequencing of this T cell receptor (beta chain) was carried out in a study of identical twins. Each CDR3 protein is one row after TCRdb ran MiXCR on the 5' RACE reads. The sample carries hundreds of thousands of distinct CDR3 sequences, around 6% recorded once. Study-wide results and caveats: The study based its conclusions on cross-sectional statistical analysis and did not follow the same donors. Alpha sequences that were out-of-frame and twin-shared showed an excess of low generation probability.

Germline V CDR1 and CDR2: MNHEY, SVGAGI. The CDR3 is 15 residues long. The germline V and J ends were trimmed by 2 bases and 5 bases, with 14 bases remaining between them. This clonotype was seen many times. What it recognizes is unknown. This TCR came from a man in his late teens or twenties in good health. The chain carries TRBV6-5 and TRBJ2-3; TRBD1 is a possible D gene (6 bases). The material sequenced was naive T cells sorted from blood. Here the CDR3 reads CASSYGNRVGDTQYF. Written as DNA, the CDR3 is TGTGCCAGCAGTTACGGGAACAGGGTGGGAGATACGCAGTATTTT.